This T cell receptor beta chain derives from a study of T cell changes during pregnancy in multiple sclerosis. Germline loops: CDR1 MNHNY, CDR2 SVGAGI (reference sequence). The CDR3 extends over 14 amino acids. Between the trimmed V and J ends, which lost 3 bases and 1 base, there was a span of 9 bases. This table comes from immunoSEQ multiplex PCR, and its TCRdb copy is limited to in-frame clones, with some not included. The repertoire holds roughly 80,000 clones, with around 90% as singletons. The sample here was peripheral blood, taken before pregnancy. The source of this sequence is a female donor with multiple sclerosis, enrolled in a pregnancy study. The genes are TRBV6-6 and TRBJ1-1; possible D gene TRBD1, 5 bases. The chain's CDR3 is CASSYVGGNTEAFF. In DNA form, the CDR3 reads TGTGCCAGCAGTTATGTGGGGGGGAACACTGAAGCTTTCTTT.